Listed below are T cell receptor beta chains from one sample, sequenced in a study of T cell responses to AZD1222 COVID-19 vaccine. The repertoire was sequenced with immunoSEQ multiplex PCR; TCRdb's copy has only in-frame clones and lacks some. Of about 150,000 clones listed, approximately 90% are singletons. The material was peripheral blood, obtained 28 days after the second AZD1222 dose. The receptors derive from an adult who received the AZD1222 COVID-19 vaccine. CDR3s include the opening cysteine and the closing phenylalanine or tryptophan. D genes are given only for firm matches. Clone size is stated in some rows and not others, as once, few, many or a class when expanded.

J gene	D gene	clone size	V gene	CDR3 DNA	CDR3 protein
TRBJ1-3	.	.	TRBV3-1/TRBV3-2	TGTGCCAGCAGCCAAGCCGGCCGAGCAGCTGGAAACACCATATATTTT	CASSQAGRAAGNTIYF
TRBJ1-4	TRBD1	.	TRBV9	TGTGCCAGCAGCCTAGGACAGGGCCGTGAAAAACTGTTTTTT	CASSLGQGREKLFF
TRBJ2-1	.	.	TRBV3-1/TRBV3-2	TGTGCCAGCAGCCAAGTTTTGACAGAGCAGTTCTTC	CASSQVLTEQFF
TRBJ1-3	.	few	TRBV9	TGTGCCAGCAGCGTGTTCCCGGACGTTCGCTCTGGAAACACCATATATTTT	CASSVFPDVRSGNTIYF
TRBJ2-1	TRBD2	.	TRBV7-9	TGTGCCAGCAGTCTGAGCTTAGCGGGAGCCTACAATGAGCAGTTCTTC	CASSLSLAGAYNEQFF
TRBJ1-5	TRBD1	once	TRBV18	TGTGCCAGCTCACCGGACAGGGGGCCCTATCAGCCCCAGCATTTT	CASSPDRGPYQPQHF
TRBJ2-1	TRBD2	once	TRBV27	TGTGCCAGCAGTTTGGCGGGGGGGCTTGGGGAGCAGTTCTTC	CASSLAGGLGEQFF
TRBJ1-3	.	once	TRBV11-2	TGTGCCAGCAGCCTTAACCGTCCCGTAGTCGCCGGGAACACCATATATTTT	CASSLNRPVVAGNTIYF
TRBJ1-1	.	.	TRBV11-3	TGTGCCAGCAGCCAGATGGGGATGTATACTGAAGCTTTCTTT	CASSQMGMYTEAFF
TRBJ1-6	.	.	TRBV7-9	TGTGCCAGCGGGGTTTCCTATAATTCACCCCTCCACTTT	CASGVSYNSPLHF
TRBJ2-3	.	.	TRBV5-4	TGTGCCAGCAGACGGGACTTAACAGATACGCAGTATTTT	CASRRDLTDTQYF
TRBJ2-5	.	.	TRBV5-4	TGTGCCTCCAACGAGGGTGGCGCCCAAGAGACCCAGTACTTC	CASNEGGAQETQYF
TRBJ2-1	.	.	TRBV7-3	TGTGCCAGCAGCTTCAAACCCCGTTGGGAGCAGTTCTTC	CASSFKPRWEQFF
TRBJ2-4	TRBD2	.	TRBV19	TGTGCCAGTAAGACCGGGGAGGGAAACATTCAGTACTTC	CASKTGEGNIQYF
TRBJ2-1	.	few	TRBV7-9	TGTGCCAGCAGCTTAGGGAGGGGGGCCCAAGCTGAGCAGTTCTTC	CASSLGRGAQAEQFF
TRBJ1-1	.	.	TRBV3-1/TRBV3-2	TGTGCCAGCAGCCAAGCACAGGGCCACACTGAAGCTTTCTTT	CASSQAQGHTEAFF
TRBJ2-2	TRBD1	.	TRBV2	TGTGCCAGCAGTGGGAGAACAGGGGACGGCGGGGAGCTGTTTTTT	CASSGRTGDGGELFF
TRBJ1-3	.	once	TRBV20-1	TGCAGTGCTACCTCTGGAAACACCATATATTTT	CSATSGNTIYF
TRBJ2-7	TRBD2	once	TRBV7-8	TGTGCCAGCAGCCTTAGCGGGATGTCCCATTACGAGCAGTACTTC	CASSLSGMSHYEQYF
TRBJ1-5	.	.	TRBV3-1/TRBV3-2	TGTGCCAGCAGCCACGGTGCGAACTGGGCAGCCGAGCAGCATTTT	CASSHGANWAAEQHF
TRBJ1-2	.	.	TRBV6-1	TGTGCCAGCAGTGAAGCGGGCAGGGGCAGGGTAGGCTACACCTTC	CASSEAGRGRVGYTF
TRBJ1-6	.	.	TRBV4-2	TGTGCCAGCAGCTCCCGGGACACCTATAATTCACCCCTCCACTTT	CASSSRDTYNSPLHF
TRBJ1-3	TRBD1	.	TRBV9	TGTGCCAGCAGCGCCCCCCGGGACAGGCCTGGAAACACCATATATTTT	CASSAPRDRPGNTIYF
TRBJ2-5	TRBD1	.	TRBV7-8	TGTGCCAGCAGCGAGGACAGGTGGAGGGAGACCCAGTACTTC	CASSEDRWRETQYF
TRBJ1-1	.	.	TRBV7-8	TGTGCCAGCAGCTTAGAATTCCGGAACACTGAAGCTTTCTTT	CASSLEFRNTEAFF